This section outlines one T cell receptor beta chain sequence together with its context. The V end lost 7 bases, the J end lost 7 bases, and 14 bases lay between the germline ends. The CDR3 runs 13 residues. Each sample provided at least 5 micrograms of extracted total RNA. This record belongs to a study of blood T cells in healthy people across ages. Study-level information: Template switching recovered approximately one barcoded beta molecule for every two T cells.

Alongside a J-beta primer mix, a sample-barcoded 5' primer served in a second PCR lasting about 7 to 11 cycles. Tagging of each cDNA molecule was performed by a template-switch adaptor with 12 random nucleotides. TCRdb re-derived calls from the 5' RACE reads in MiXCR, one entry per CDR3 protein. The data contain 1.5 million to 2 million distinct CDR3 sequences, around 48% of them singletons. V is TRBV12-3 or TRBV12-4 and J is TRBJ2-1; D unresolved. The receptor comes from a woman between 35 and 50 years old in good health. The sequenced sample was blood. As DNA, the CDR3 is TGTGCCAGCATGAGAGGCAGGACGAATGAGCAGTTCTTC. It translates to CASMRGRTNEQFF.